The next 26 T cell receptor beta chains were all read from a single sample in a study of blood T cell repertoires in COVID-19. Sequenced by immunoSEQ multiplex PCR; TCRdb stores in-frame clones only, minus some. The profile covers a few hundred thousand clones, with 70% to 90% appearing a single time and 2.4% taken by the ten largest. The sample taken for sequencing was peripheral blood. The source of these receptors is a woman between 65 and 79 years old with COVID-19, enrolled during active disease.

The chain is built from TRBV6-2 or TRBV6-3 and TRBJ2-7, with 10 bases that match TRBD2. The CDR3 spans 14 residues. CDR1 and CDR2 (germline): MNHEY, SVGEGT. With 6 bases clipped from V and 3 bases from J, the junction kept 5 bases outside the gene matches. DNA of the CDR3: TGTGCCAGCAGCCTAGCGGGGGAGATCTACGAGCAGTACTTC. As protein: CASSLAGEIYEQYF.

In its sample, this clone was seen a few times. The rearrangement links TRBV5-6 to TRBJ1-5, with a weak D call TRBD1 (6 bases). The V end lost 1 base, the J end lost 9 bases, and 14 bases lay between the germline ends. There are 14 residues in the CDR3. CDR1 and CDR2 (germline): SGHDT, YYEEEE. The CDR3 protein is CASSLRQAPGPQHF. The CDR3, as DNA: TGTGCCAGCAGCTTGCGACAGGCCCCGGGGCCCCAGCATTTT.

V usage is TRBV4-3 and J usage is TRBJ1-6, with D possibly TRBD1 on 5 matching bases. Germline CDR1 and CDR2: LGHNA and YSLEER. The CDR3 has 16 amino acids. The V end lost 1 base, the J end lost 7 bases, and 14 bases lay between the germline ends. The CDR3 DNA reads as TGCGCCAGCAGCCAAGTTGCCTCTTCAGGGAATTCACCCCTCCACTTT. It codes for CASSQVASSGNSPLHF.

This chain links TRBV11-2 with TRBJ1-1; 7 bases are a match to TRBD1. The trim removed 1 base at V and 2 bases at J, leaving 10 bases unmatched. The germline V gene encodes CDR1 SGHAT and CDR2 FQNNGV. The CDR3 runs to 17 residues. CDR3 residues: CASSLGFTGQVNTEAFF. CDR3 DNA: TGTGCCAGCAGCTTAGGTTTTACTGGACAGGTAAACACTGAAGCTTTCTTT.

This chain links TRBV7-8 with TRBJ1-4, with TRBD1 matching 8 bases. J gave up 8 bases and V 5 bases, and 10 bases lay outside the gene matches. The CDR3 is 15 amino acids. Germline V gene sequence: CDR1 SGHVS, CDR2 FQNEAQ. The DNA of the CDR3 is TGTGCCAGCAGCACACCGACAGGGGATCGAGAAAAACTGTTTTTT. Its translation is CASSTPTGDREKLFF.

This chain connects TRBV4-1 to TRBJ2-2; 10 nucleotides agree with TRBD2. V shed 1 base and J 0 bases; nucleotides not matched to a gene: 5. Germline-derived CDR1 and CDR2 are MGHRA and YSYEKL. The CDR3 spans 18 residues. In DNA form, the CDR3 reads TGCGCCAGCAGCCAAGTCCTAGCGGGGGCCTCGAACACCGGGGAGCTGTTTTTT. Its translation is CASSQVLAGASNTGELFF.

The chain recombines TRBV18 with TRBJ1-2; TRBD1 matches 9 bases. Per the germline V gene, CDR1 is KGHSH and CDR2 is LQKENI. Germline trimming cut 6 bases from V and 6 bases from J; bases unmatched to any gene: 11. This CDR3 has 15 amino acids. The CDR3: CASSHDRGYVDGYTF. CDR3 coding DNA: TGTGCCAGCTCGCACGACAGGGGGTATGTTGATGGCTACACCTTC. Complete variable domain (other parts from reference TRBV18 and TRBJ1-2): NAGVMQNPRHLVRRRGQEARLRCSPMKGHSHVYWYRQLPEEGLKFMVYLQKENIIDESGMPKERFSAEFPKEGPSILRIQQVVRGDSAAYFCASSHDRGYVDGYTFGSGTRLTVV.

V is TRBV6-5 and J is TRBJ1-2; TRBD1 might be the D (6 bases). The V gene's germline CDR1 is MNHEY and CDR2 SVGAGI. This CDR3 contains 13 residues. The ends were cut back, 0 bases at V and 7 bases at J, with 9 bases in the middle. The chain's CDR3 is CASSYSGAAGYTF. The CDR3 region has the DNA TGTGCCAGCAGTTACTCGGGGGCTGCTGGCTACACCTTC.

The chain recombines TRBV7-2 with TRBJ2-3; D is perhaps TRBD2 (6 bases). Germline CDR1 and CDR2: SGHTA and FQGNSA. V lost 5 bases and J lost 2, with 14 bases in between. The CDR3 is made up of 15 amino acids. DNA of the CDR3: TGTGCCAGCAGCCTAGACGGGACTTACACAGATACGCAGTATTTT. It codes for CASSLDGTYTDTQYF.

V usage is TRBV7-2 and J usage is TRBJ2-5; D unresolved. V lost 3 bases, J lost 0 bases, and 8 bases lay in between. Germline V gene sequence: CDR1 SGHTA, CDR2 FQGNSA. This CDR3 is 14 amino acids long. The DNA for the CDR3 is TGTGCCAGCAGCTTGTCCCGGGACCAAGAGACCCAGTACTTC. Protein sequence: CASSLSRDQETQYF.

Here the CDR3 reads CASSELRGANVLTF. The CDR3 DNA is TGTGCCAGCAGTGAACTCCGGGGGGCCAACGTCCTGACTTTC. J is TRBJ2-6 and V is TRBV2; no clear D gene. This CDR3 has 14 amino acids. V was shortened by 2 bases and J by 4 bases, with 6 bases between the two germline ends. CDR1 is SNHLY and CDR2 is FYNNEI in the germline V gene.

This chain links TRBV4-1 with TRBJ1-4, with 8 bases that match TRBD1. Looked up from germline, CDR1 is MGHRA and CDR2 is YSYEKL. V gave up 3 bases and J gave up 6 bases; unmatched junction bases: 6. The CDR3 is made up of 15 amino acids. CDR3 residues: CASSQTGDFDEKLFF. CDR3 nucleotide sequence: TGCGCCAGCAGCCAGACAGGGGACTTCGATGAAAAACTGTTTTTT.

The chain links TRBV7-9 to TRBJ1-1, with 8 bases matching TRBD1. CDR3 length equals 15 residues. J was trimmed by 1 base and V by 4 bases; bases with no gene match: 5. Germline lookup yields CDR1 SEHNR and CDR2 FQNEAQ (reference sequence). The CDR3 region has the DNA TGTGCCAGCAGCTGGGGGGGACAGGCGAACACTGAAGCTTTCTTT. It is translated as CASSWGGQANTEAFF.

J is TRBJ1-2 and V is TRBV5-6, with D possibly TRBD1 on 5 matching bases. This CDR3 has 14 amino acids. Germline CDR1 reads SGHDT; CDR2 reads YYEEEE. V lost 1 base and J lost 2, with 9 bases in between. This chain's CDR3 is CASSLPGKNYGYTF. The CDR3 nucleotides read TGTGCCAGCAGCTTGCCAGGGAAAAACTATGGCTACACCTTC.

This sequence joins TRBV5-6 and TRBJ1-2, with 7 positions matching TRBD1. The V gene end was trimmed by 4 bases and the J gene end by 0 bases; junction bases not matched to a gene: 6. The CDR3 contains 15 residues. Looked up from germline, CDR1 is SGHDT and CDR2 is YYEEEE. In nucleotides, the CDR3 is TGTGCCAGCAGCACCAGACAGGGCCCTAACTATGGCTACACCTTC. Translated, it gives CASSTRQGPNYGYTF.

V and J are TRBV6-6 and TRBJ1-5; TRBD1 agrees at 9 bases. V lost 0 bases to trimming and J lost 6 bases; unmatched junction nucleotides: 0. The CDR3 is 14 residues long. Germline lookup yields CDR1 MNHNY and CDR2 SVGAGI (reference sequence). CDR3: CASSYSTGGQPQHF. CDR3 nucleotide sequence: TGTGCCAGCAGTTACTCGACAGGGGGTCAGCCCCAGCATTTT.

This chain joins TRBV10-3 and TRBJ1-2; TRBD1 agrees at 9 bases. V lost 7 bases, J lost 3 bases, and 12 bases stayed unmatched. Germline values: CDR1 ENHRY, CDR2 SYGVKD. This CDR3 spans 16 amino acids. The CDR3 is CAITVSMDRGDYGYTF. In nucleotides, the CDR3 is TGTGCCATCACCGTGTCAATGGACAGGGGTGACTATGGCTACACCTTC.

The chain has TRBV24-1 and TRBJ1-2; no reliable D call. From germline, CDR1 is KGHDR and CDR2 SFDVKD. V was pared by 1 base and J by 6 bases, with 11 bases between. The CDR3 spans 14 residues. The CDR3 bases are TGTGCCACCAGTGATTTATTGGGTGACAATGGCTACACCTTC. This translates into CATSDLLGDNGYTF.

CDR3 region: CASSIGGPSGANVLTF. CDR3 coding DNA: TGTGCCAGTAGTATCGGCGGTCCCTCTGGGGCCAACGTCCTGACTTTC. The chain carries TRBV19 and TRBJ2-6, with no clear D. The germline V gene encodes CDR1 LNHDA and CDR2 SQIVND (reference sequence). The CDR3 is 16 amino acids. Trimming left V 3 bases short and J 0 bases short, with 9 bases between.

This chain uses TRBV18 with TRBJ1-1; D unclear. Germline CDR1 and CDR2: KGHSH and LQKENI. This CDR3 spans 13 amino acids. Trimming cost V 3 bases and J 3 bases, with 8 bases left between them. This chain's CDR3 is CASSPGGDTEAFF. The CDR3 nucleotides read TGTGCCAGCTCACCGGGCGGGGACACTGAAGCTTTCTTT. The full variable domain, completed using reference TRBV18 and TRBJ1-1, is NAGVMQNPRHLVRRRGQEARLRCSPMKGHSHVYWYRQLPEEGLKFMVYLQKENIIDESGMPKERFSAEFPKEGPSILRIQQVVRGDSAAYFCASSPGGDTEAFFGQGTRLTVV.

This clone was counted ten times or more. This chain joins TRBV7-3 and TRBJ2-7, with 7 nucleotides matching TRBD2. J lost 3 bases, V lost 4 bases, and 3 bases had no gene match. This CDR3 region has 13 residues. CDR1 and CDR2 from the germline V gene are SGHTA and FQGTGA. CDR3: CASSYSGGYEQYF. The CDR3, as DNA: TGTGCCAGCAGCTACTCGGGAGGCTACGAGCAGTACTTC.

The chain uses TRBV24-1 and TRBJ2-2, with 9 bases lining up with TRBD2. The CDR3 contains 16 residues. V shed 4 bases and J 6 bases; nucleotides not matched to a gene: 8. Looked up from germline, CDR1 is KGHDR and CDR2 is SFDVKD. For the CDR3, the DNA is TGTGCCACCAGTGAGTCCGGACTAGCGCGGGCCGGGGAGCTGTTTTTT. Amino acid sequence: CATSESGLARAGELFF.

This clone was seen just once. This sequence joins TRBV19 and TRBJ2-6; weak D call: TRBD1 (7 bases). The CDR3 sequence is 16 residues long. CDR1 and CDR2 (germline): LNHDA, SQIVND (reference sequence). V dropped 5 bases and J dropped 0 bases, with 11 bases sitting between them. The CDR3: CASSAGQLSGANVLTF. CDR3 nucleotide sequence: TGTGCCAGTAGTGCGGGACAGCTCTCTGGGGCCAACGTCCTGACTTTC. The entire variable domain, with the rest obtained from reference TRBV19 and TRBJ2-6, is as follows: DGGITQSPKYLFRKEGQNVTLSCEQNLNHDAMYWYRQDPGQGLRLIYYSQIVNDFQKGDIAEGYSVSREKKESFPLTVTSAQKNPTAFYLCASSAGQLSGANVLTFGAGSRLTVL.

V and J are TRBV7-3 and TRBJ1-2, with a tentative D call TRBD1 (6 bases). The V end was cut by 5 bases, the J end by 4 bases, with 8 bases between. The CDR3 totals 12 residues. Germline loops: CDR1 SGHTA, CDR2 FQGTGA. The CDR3 spells CASSEDSYGYTF. CDR3 DNA: TGTGCCAGCAGCGAGGACAGCTATGGCTACACCTTC.

The V call is TRBV30, the J call TRBJ1-1; D is uncertain. Trimming removed 0 bases from V and 1 base from J, with 6 bases in between. Germline-derived CDR1 and CDR2 are GTSNPN and SVGIG (reference sequence). The CDR3 sequence is 13 residues long. CDR3 nucleotides: TGTGCCTGGAGTGTACGGGAGAACACTGAAGCTTTCTTT. It specifies CAWSVRENTEAFF. Full variable domain (missing parts from reference TRBV30 and TRBJ1-1): SQTIHQWPATLVQPVGSPLSLECTVEGTSNPNLYWYRQAAGRGLQLLFYSVGIGQISSEVPQNLSASRPQDRQFILSSKKLLLSDSGFYLCAWSVRENTEAFFGQGTRLTVV.

CDR3 nucleotide sequence: TGTGCCAGTAGTAGGACAGAGGGCTATAATTCACCCCTCCACTTT. It translates to CASSRTEGYNSPLHF. This chain connects TRBV19 to TRBJ1-6; tentative D call: TRBD1 (6 bases). Germline lookup yields CDR1 LNHDA and CDR2 SQIVND (reference sequence). With 4 bases removed from V and 3 bases from J, the gap between germline ends came to 10 bases. The CDR3 totals 15 residues.